Included here is one T cell receptor (beta chain) sequence, with context. The antigen remains unidentified. This sample was included in a study of cytomegalovirus exposure and HLA in healthy donors. Study observations and caveats: It was reportedly the case that the classifier diagnosed cytomegalovirus status with high specificity and sensitivity.

The repertoire was sequenced with immunoSEQ multiplex PCR; TCRdb's copy has only in-frame clones and lacks some. Of more than 250,000 clones detected, 80% to 90% appear once; the ten largest clones hold around 0.84%. This CDR3 comprises 16 residues. Looked up from germline, CDR1 is SNHLY and CDR2 is FYNNEI. V dropped 6 bases and J dropped 2; count of bases not matched to a gene: 10. This clonotype was obtained from a woman aged 18 to 35 in good health and CMV-seronegative. The V gene is TRBV2, the J gene TRBJ1-2; 9 bases match TRBD1. The sample consisted of PBMCs. The CDR3: CASRNPGQGKNYGYTF. The CDR3 DNA sequence: TGTGCCAGCAGGAACCCGGGACAGGGAAAAAACTATGGCTACACCTTC. The full variable domain, completed using reference TRBV2 and TRBJ1-2, is EPEVTQTPSHQVTQMGQEVILRCVPISNHLYFYWYRQILGQKVEFLVSFYNNEISEKSEIFDDQFSVERPDGSNFTLKIRSTKLEDSAMYFCASRNPGQGKNYGYTFGSGTRLTVV.